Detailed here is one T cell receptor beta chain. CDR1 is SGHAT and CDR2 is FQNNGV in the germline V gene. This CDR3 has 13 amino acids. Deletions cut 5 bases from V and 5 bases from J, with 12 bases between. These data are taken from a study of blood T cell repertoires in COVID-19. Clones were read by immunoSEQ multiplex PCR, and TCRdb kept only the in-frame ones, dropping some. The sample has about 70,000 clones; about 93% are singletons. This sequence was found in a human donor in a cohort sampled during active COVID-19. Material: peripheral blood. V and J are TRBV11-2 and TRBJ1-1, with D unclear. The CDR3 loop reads CASSPQERTEAFF. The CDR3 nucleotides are TGTGCCAGCAGCCCCCAAGAGAGAACTGAAGCTTTCTTT.